The 27 T cell receptor beta chains given below trace back to one sample, sequenced in a study of T cells in Graves' hyperthyroidism and ophthalmopathy (dated by TCRdb to between 2017 and 2020). Library construction relied on multiplex PCR. Sequenced using an Illumina HiSeq 2000. The TCR beta CDR3 regions were amplified from RNA transcripts. The first round of RT-PCR for the TCR CDR3 was performed with the HTBI primer set and the Qiagen OneStep RT-PCR kit. Clones were called with MiXCR by TCRdb after fastp trimmed the public reads at Q25, and only in-frame beta chains were retained. Each record represents a unique CDR3 protein, reported with the most common genes and DNA among its rows. Here the sample has 550,000 to 800,000 distinct CDR3 sequences; roughly 17% occur a single time. The ten largest clonotypes hold around 16% of the sample. The specimen sequenced was blood. These receptors all come from a man between 45 and 60 years old with Graves' hyperthyroidism.

This clonotype was seen repeatedly, ten times or more. This chain links TRBV7-8 with TRBJ2-7; possibly TRBD2 for D (6 bases). The CDR3 is made up of 16 amino acids. Per germline, CDR1 SGHVS and CDR2 FQNEAQ. V lost 5 bases, J lost 2 bases, and 19 bases lay in between. CDR3 in amino acids: CASSPTAQRATYEQYF. As DNA, the CDR3 is TGTGCCAGCAGCCCCACGGCCCAGCGGGCAACCTACGAGCAGTACTTC.

The CDR3 loop reads CASSYRPGDQPQHF. The CDR3 DNA reads TGTGCCAGCAGTTATCGGCCCGGGGATCAGCCCCAGCATTTT. The chain joins TRBV6-1 to TRBJ1-5; D is undetermined. V dropped 5 bases and J dropped 5 bases, with 13 bases sitting between them. The germline CDR1 and CDR2 sequences are MNHNS and SASEGT. The CDR3 consists of 14 residues.

The sample holds many counts of this clonotype. The rearrangement links TRBV2 to TRBJ1-2; D is unresolved. The CDR3 contains 12 residues. V was clipped by 2 bases and J by 12 bases, with 13 bases between them. Germline V gives CDR1 SNHLY, CDR2 FYNNEI. CDR3 DNA: TGTGCCAGCAGTGAAAGGTCAAGTTCTCACACCTTC. As protein: CASSERSSSHTF.

J is TRBJ2-1 and V is TRBV28; 14 nucleotides align to TRBD2. Germline CDR1 is MDHEN and CDR2 is SYDVKM. V was pared by 6 bases and J by 7 bases, with 11 bases of the junction left unmatched. The CDR3 has 17 residues. The CDR3 bases are TGTGCCAGCAGGGGGACCCTTGGGACTAGCGGGAGAAATGAGCAGTTCTTC. This encodes CASRGTLGTSGRNEQFF.

To note about this clonotype: One end of the junction is discordant with germline, which a read error may explain. The chain's CDR3 is CASSLQTSYGQYF. The CDR3, as DNA: TGTGCCAGCAGCCTACAGACCTCCTACGGGCAGTACTTC. The genes are TRBV7-9 and TRBJ2-7, with unresolved D. The CDR3 is 13 amino acids. The germline V gene encodes CDR1 SEHNR and CDR2 FQNEAQ (reference sequence).

This clonotype appeared a few times. The V call is TRBV6-2 or TRBV6-3, the J call TRBJ2-4; D is perhaps TRBD1 (6 bases). Germline V gene lookup returns CDR1 MNHEY and CDR2 SVGEGT. The CDR3 covers 16 residues. V dropped 5 bases and J dropped 4 bases, with 18 bases sitting between them. CDR3 nucleotides: TGTGCCAGCAGTCCAACTCCCCGGACAGAAAAAAACATTCAGTACTTC. Encoded protein: CASSPTPRTEKNIQYF.

The sample holds a few counts of this clonotype. The rearrangement links TRBV19 to TRBJ2-2, with TRBD1 identical over 10 bases. Germline assignment: CDR1 LNHDA and CDR2 SQIVND (reference sequence). The CDR3 extends over 20 amino acids. The junction had 15 bases not matched to a gene; V was cut back by 5 bases and J by 0 bases. The CDR3 nucleotides read TGTGCCAGTAGTGCCTCACTCGGGACAGGGGTTAAAACGAACACCGGGGAGCTGTTTTTT. Its translation is CASSASLGTGVKTNTGELFF.

This clonotype was recorded many times. In DNA, the CDR3 is TGTGCCAGCAGTCTGGGCGCCAGGGCCCACGGGGAGACCCAGTACTTC. Translating it yields CASSLGARAHGETQYF. The rearrangement links TRBV6-2 or TRBV6-3 to TRBJ2-5; TRBD1 might be the D (5 bases). From germline, CDR1 is MNHEY and CDR2 SVGEGT. This CDR3 has 16 residues. The V end was cut by 5 bases, the J end by 5 bases, with 21 bases between.

Ten or more counts support this clonotype. This chain links TRBV7-8 with TRBJ2-1; 7 nucleotides line up with TRBD2. Germline assignment: CDR1 SGHVS and CDR2 FQNEAQ. CDR3 length equals 16 residues. V lost 6 bases and J lost 6; bases outside the gene matches: 14. CDR3 bases: TGTGCCAGCAGTTATTCCGGACTAGGAGTATTCAATGAGCAGTTCTTC. It codes for CASSYSGLGVFNEQFF.

This clonotype was seen at least ten times. V and J are TRBV28 and TRBJ2-3; 12 bases fit TRBD2. J was trimmed by 3 bases and V by 5 bases; bases with no gene match: 6. This CDR3 comprises 16 residues. Germline lookup yields CDR1 MDHEN and CDR2 SYDVKM. CDR3 in amino acids: CASSHSTSGSTDTQYF. CDR3 nucleotides: TGTGCCAGCAGTCACTCGACTAGCGGGAGTACAGATACGCAGTATTTT.

CDR3 region: CASSFRQNYEQYF. The CDR3 bases are TGTGCCAGCAGTTTCCGACAGAACTACGAGCAGTACTTC. This chain joins TRBV28 and TRBJ2-7, with D perhaps TRBD1 (5 bases). V lost 3 bases and J lost 3, with 9 bases in between. This CDR3 spans 13 amino acids. Per germline, CDR1 MDHEN and CDR2 SYDVKM. The full variable domain, completed using reference TRBV28 and TRBJ2-7, is DVKVTQSSRYLVKRTGEKVFLECVQDMDHENMFWYRQDPGLGLRLIYFSYDVKMKEKGDIPEGYSVSREKKERFSLILESASTNQTSMYLCASSFRQNYEQYFGPGTRLTVT.

This chain joins TRBV14 and TRBJ2-1, with TRBD2 identical over 13 bases. This CDR3 is 16 amino acids long. The J segment lost 12 bases and the V segment lost 1 base, leaving 9 bases of the junction unmatched. Germline loops: CDR1 SGHDN, CDR2 FVKESK. The CDR3 sequence: CASSQGTSGSLGLQFF. The CDR3, as DNA: TGTGCCAGCAGCCAAGGGACTAGCGGGAGCCTCGGGCTGCAGTTCTTC.

In DNA form, the CDR3 reads TGTGCCAGCAGCTTCTCAATTCTGGGGGGATATGAAGGCTACACCTTC. Protein sequence: CASSFSILGGYEGYTF. The V and J genes are TRBV7-2 and TRBJ1-2; tentative D call: TRBD1 (5 bases). V was trimmed by 3 bases and J by 8 bases, leaving 22 bases between them. There are 16 residues in the CDR3. Per the germline V gene, CDR1 is SGHTA and CDR2 is FQGNSA.

This clonotype showed up many times. This sequence joins TRBV7-8 and TRBJ2-7, with D unclear. The CDR3 loop spans 14 amino acids. Germline V gives CDR1 SGHVS, CDR2 FQNEAQ. V lost 5 bases and J lost 7, with 18 bases in between. The DNA for the CDR3 is TGTGCCAGCAGCCTAGGGTCCGGCGGTGAGGAGCAGTACTTC. Amino acid sequence: CASSLGSGGEEQYF.

The chain uses TRBV18 and TRBJ1-1; D is unresolved. Germline V gives CDR1 KGHSH, CDR2 LQKENI. V gave up 2 bases and J gave up 5 bases, with 12 bases separating them. The CDR3 loop spans 14 amino acids. CDR3 bases: TGTGCCAGCTCACCAGTCGGTGGTAGGACTGAAGCTTTCTTT. This encodes CASSPVGGRTEAFF. The full variable domain, with the rest looked up from reference TRBV18 and TRBJ1-1, is NAGVMQNPRHLVRRRGQEARLRCSPMKGHSHVYWYRQLPEEGLKFMVYLQKENIIDESGMPKERFSAEFPKEGPSILRIQQVVRGDSAAYFCASSPVGGRTEAFFGQGTRLTVV.

In its sample, this clonotype was seen many times. The junction and the germline gene differ at one end; a read error may be behind it. The chain employs TRBV5-1 and TRBJ2-2; D gene ambiguous. CDR1 SGHRS and CDR2 YFSETQ come from the germline V gene. This CDR3 is built from 12 residues. The CDR3 DNA sequence: TGTGCCAGCAGTTTACGGTCCGGGGAGCTGTTTTTT. It is translated as CASSLRSGELFF. Filled out from reference TRBV5-1 and TRBJ2-2, the complete variable domain reads KAGVTQTPRYLIKTRGQQVTLSCSPISGHRSVSWYQQTPGQGLQFLFEYFSETQRNKGNFPGRFSGRQFSNSRSEMNVSTLELGDSALYLCASSLRSGELFFGEGSRLTVL.

The table lists this clonotype with many counts. The rearrangement links TRBV2 to TRBJ2-1; possible D gene TRBD2, 6 bases. Germline V gives CDR1 SNHLY, CDR2 FYNNEI. The ends were cut back, 2 bases at V and 0 bases at J, with 11 bases in the middle. The CDR3 has 16 amino acids. The CDR3: CASSEMEGNSYNEQFF. CDR3 DNA: TGTGCCAGCAGTGAAATGGAGGGAAACTCCTACAATGAGCAGTTCTTC.

The table lists this clonotype with a few counts. J is TRBJ1-4 and V is TRBV19, with 9 bases identical to TRBD1. J gave up 5 bases and V 6 bases, and 4 bases lay outside the gene matches. The CDR3 loop spans 14 amino acids. Germline V lookup: CDR1 LNHDA, CDR2 SQIVND (reference sequence). The CDR3 here is CASSNDRGNEKLFF. The CDR3 DNA follows: TGTGCCAGTAGCAACGACAGGGGGAATGAAAAACTGTTTTTT. Full variable domain (remainder filled in from reference TRBV19 and TRBJ1-4): DGGITQSPKYLFRKEGQNVTLSCEQNLNHDAMYWYRQDPGQGLRLIYYSQIVNDFQKGDIAEGYSVSREKKESFPLTVTSAQKNPTAFYLCASSNDRGNEKLFFGSGTQLSVL.

This chain uses TRBV18 with TRBJ1-1; D not resolved. Germline lookup yields CDR1 KGHSH and CDR2 LQKENI. Trimming shortened V by 0 bases and J by 0 bases, and 8 bases separated the two germline ends. The CDR3 spans 15 residues. The DNA of the CDR3 is TGTGCCAGCTCACCACCCCGGACTCTGAACACTGAAGCTTTCTTT. Its protein product is CASSPPRTLNTEAFF.

Turning to this clonotype: A single base separates this from a much larger clone, so it may be a read error. The chain joins TRBV2 to TRBJ1-4; perhaps TRBD1 as D (6 bases). The CDR3 totals 15 residues. Germline V CDR1 and CDR2: SNHLY, FYNNEI. V lost 11 bases to trimming and J lost 8 bases, with 24 bases between them. CDR3 bases: TGTGCCTGCCTAGGACGCCAGGGACACAAAGAAAAACTGTTTTTT. Protein product: CACLGRQGHKEKLFF.

This clonotype was observed a handful of times. This chain joins TRBV9 and TRBJ2-1; D not certain. With 4 bases removed from V and 4 bases from J, the gap between germline ends came to 9 bases. Germline assignment: CDR1 SGDLS and CDR2 YYNGEE. This CDR3 is 13 amino acids long. In DNA form, the CDR3 reads TGTGCCAGCAGCCCCCCGGAATACAATGAGCAGTTCTTC. It yields the protein CASSPPEYNEQFF. The entire variable domain, with the rest obtained from reference TRBV9 and TRBJ2-1, is as follows: DSGVTQTPKHLITATGQRVTLRCSPRSGDLSVYWYQQSLDQGLQFLIQYYNGEERAKGNILERFSAQQFPDLHSELNLSSLELGDSALYFCASSPPEYNEQFFGPGTRLTVL.

This clonotype showed up just a few times. The chain couples TRBV12-3 or TRBV12-4 to TRBJ2-3, with D possibly being TRBD1 (6 bases). V lost 7 bases to trimming and J lost 1 base, with 15 bases between them. CDR3 length: 15 amino acids. CDR3 DNA: TGTGCCAGCACCCAGGGGTTTAGCGGCACAGATACGCAGTATTTT. This gives the protein CASTQGFSGTDTQYF.

This rearrangement joins TRBV6-2 or TRBV6-3 to TRBJ2-7; 11 bases align to TRBD2. Germline-derived CDR1 and CDR2 are MNHEY and SVGEGT. This CDR3 region has 14 residues. The V segment lost 8 bases and the J segment 3 bases; nucleotides outside the gene matches: 6. The CDR3 is CASVLAGGVYEQYF. The CDR3 DNA reads as TGTGCCAGCGTGCTAGCGGGAGGTGTCTACGAGCAGTACTTC.

This chain joins TRBV7-9 and TRBJ2-3; 8 nucleotides line up with TRBD1. The CDR3 is 17 amino acids. CDR1 is SEHNR, CDR2 FQNEAQ, per germline (reference sequence). Germline trimming cut 5 bases from V and 1 base from J; bases unmatched to any gene: 11. The CDR3 sequence is CASSPPADRGGTDTQYF. In DNA, the CDR3 is TGTGCCAGCAGCCCGCCCGCAGACAGGGGAGGCACAGATACGCAGTATTTT.

This clonotype was counted at least ten times. The J gene is TRBJ2-5, the V gene TRBV7-9; 8 nucleotides align to TRBD1. The CDR3 runs to 15 residues. Germline lookup yields CDR1 SEHNR and CDR2 FQNEAQ (reference sequence). Trimming took 5 bases from V and 1 from J; bases not matched to a gene: 6. The CDR3 protein is CASSARQGPQETQYF. CDR3 DNA: TGTGCCAGCAGCGCGAGACAGGGGCCCCAAGAGACCCAGTACTTC.

Details on this clonotype: An end of the junction differs from the germline gene, which may be a read error. Here the CDR3 reads CASSEDSHEQYF. The CDR3 DNA reads as TGCGCCAGCAGCGAAGACTCCCACGAGCAGTACTTC. V is TRBV5-1 and J is TRBJ2-7; D remains unclear. The CDR3 covers 12 residues. CDR1 and CDR2 (germline): SGHRS, YFSETQ. Full variable domain (remainder filled in from reference TRBV5-1 and TRBJ2-7): KAGVTQTPRYLIKTRGQQVTLSCSPISGHRSVSWYQQTPGQGLQFLFEYFSETQRNKGNFPGRFSGRQFSNSRSEMNVSTLELGDSALYLCASSEDSHEQYFGPGTRLTVT.

Of note for this clonotype: One end of the junction does not line up with germline, which may come from a read error. The V call is TRBV15, the J call TRBJ2-1, with TRBD1 matching over 8 bases. The CDR3 is 16 amino acids. Germline lookup yields CDR1 LNHNV and CDR2 YYDKDF (reference sequence). The CDR3 coding sequence is TGTGCCACCAGCAGACCCCGACAGGGGCCATACAATGAGCAGCTCTTC. It translates to CATSRPRQGPYNEQLF.